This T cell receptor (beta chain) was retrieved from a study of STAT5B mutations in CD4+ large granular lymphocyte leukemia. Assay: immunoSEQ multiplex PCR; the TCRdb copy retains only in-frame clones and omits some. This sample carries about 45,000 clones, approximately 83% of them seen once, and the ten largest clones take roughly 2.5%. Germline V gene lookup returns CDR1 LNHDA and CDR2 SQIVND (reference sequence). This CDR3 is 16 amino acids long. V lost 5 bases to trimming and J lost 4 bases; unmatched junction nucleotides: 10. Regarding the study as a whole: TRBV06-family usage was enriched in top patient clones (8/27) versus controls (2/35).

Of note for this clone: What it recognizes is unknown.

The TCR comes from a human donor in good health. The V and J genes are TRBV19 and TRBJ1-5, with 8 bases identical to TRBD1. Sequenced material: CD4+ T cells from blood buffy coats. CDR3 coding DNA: TGTGCCAGTAGTGAAGGACAGGGACGGTTTAATCAGCCCCAGCATTTT. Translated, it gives CASSEGQGRFNQPQHF.